These T cell receptor beta chains were read from a single sample in a study of blood T cell repertoires in COVID-19. Measured with immunoSEQ multiplex PCR; TCRdb has only the in-frame clones, and not every one. The sample records 150,000 or so clones, 75% to 85% being singletons. The sequencing input was peripheral blood. The receptors originated from a human donor in a cohort sampled during active COVID-19. The CDR3 runs from the conserved cysteine through the conserved F or W. A D gene is named only where the DNA matches it firmly. Rows give clone size only sometimes, using once, few, many, or a class for an expanded clone.

len: 16; j_gene: TRBJ2-3; d_gene: TRBD2; abundance: .; v_gene: TRBV9; CDR3nt: TGTGCCAGCAGCGTAGGGGGGGGACCGCTCTCCGATACGCAGTATTTT; CDR3aa: CASSVGGGPLSDTQYF
len: 13; j_gene: TRBJ2-2; d_gene: .; abundance: .; v_gene: TRBV14; CDR3nt: TGTGCCAGCAGCCAAGATCCCCGGGGGGAGCTGTTTTTT; CDR3aa: CASSQDPRGELFF
len: 14; j_gene: TRBJ1-1; d_gene: .; abundance: .; v_gene: TRBV6-5; CDR3nt: TGTGCCAGCAGTTACAGGGGACAGAACACTGAAGCTTTCTTT; CDR3aa: CASSYRGQNTEAFF
len: 13; j_gene: TRBJ1-2; d_gene: .; abundance: many; v_gene: TRBV18; CDR3nt: TGTGCCAGCTCATCAACTAAGCTCGACGGCTACACCTTC; CDR3aa: CASSSTKLDGYTF
len: 15; j_gene: TRBJ1-5; d_gene: .; abundance: .; v_gene: TRBV30; CDR3nt: TGTGCCTGGAGTGTACCAGGAGGGAGCAATCAGCCCCAGCATTTT; CDR3aa: CAWSVPGGSNQPQHF
len: 18; j_gene: TRBJ2-7; d_gene: TRBD1; abundance: .; v_gene: TRBV5-1; CDR3nt: TGCGCCAGCAGCGGAGGTTGGGACAGCGTAGGACACTACTACGAGCAGTACTTC; CDR3aa: CASSGGWDSVGHYYEQYF
len: 13; j_gene: TRBJ2-7; d_gene: .; abundance: .; v_gene: TRBV12-3/TRBV12-4; CDR3nt: TGTGCCAGCAGTTTGTCCCCACTGAACGAGCAGTACTTC; CDR3aa: CASSLSPLNEQYF
len: 15; j_gene: TRBJ1-3; d_gene: .; abundance: .; v_gene: TRBV4-3; CDR3nt: TGCGCCAGCAGCCAAGATGTACAGGAGATAAACACCATATATTTT; CDR3aa: CASSQDVQEINTIYF
len: 13; j_gene: TRBJ2-3; d_gene: TRBD1; abundance: .; v_gene: TRBV12-3/TRBV12-4; CDR3nt: TGTGCCAGCAGCTCAACAGGGGAGGATACGCAGTATTTT; CDR3aa: CASSSTGEDTQYF
len: 14; j_gene: TRBJ2-3; d_gene: .; abundance: .; v_gene: TRBV5-5; CDR3nt: TGTGCCAGCAGCTTGGGCGGATACACAGATACGCAGTATTTT; CDR3aa: CASSLGGYTDTQYF
len: 18; j_gene: TRBJ2-3; d_gene: .; abundance: few; v_gene: TRBV5-6; CDR3nt: TGTGCCAGCAGCTTCCCCCCCGGGACTTATCGAACCACAGATACGCAGTATTTT; CDR3aa: CASSFPPGTYRTTDTQYF
len: 14; j_gene: TRBJ1-1; d_gene: TRBD1; abundance: .; v_gene: TRBV3-1/TRBV3-2; CDR3nt: TGTGCCAGCAGCCAACGGGCAGGGGGTCCGGGAGCTTTCTTT; CDR3aa: CASSQRAGGPGAFF
len: 16; j_gene: TRBJ2-4; d_gene: TRBD1; abundance: .; v_gene: TRBV5-6; CDR3nt: TGTGCCAGCAGCTTGCTGGGACAGGTTCCCAAAAACATTCAGTACTTC; CDR3aa: CASSLLGQVPKNIQYF
len: 15; j_gene: TRBJ2-7; d_gene: .; abundance: .; v_gene: TRBV4-1; CDR3nt: TGCGCCAGCAGCCAAGGTCACAGGGCCTCCTACGAGCAGTACTTC; CDR3aa: CASSQGHRASYEQYF
len: 15; j_gene: TRBJ1-5; d_gene: .; abundance: .; v_gene: TRBV7-8; CDR3nt: TGTGCCAGCAGCTTGGATAGACAGGTCAATCAGCCCCAGCATTTT; CDR3aa: CASSLDRQVNQPQHF
len: 18; j_gene: TRBJ2-1; d_gene: TRBD2; abundance: .; v_gene: TRBV4-1; CDR3nt: TGCGCCAGCAGCCAACTACCCCCCGGGACTAGCGTCTTGAATGAGCAGTTCTTC; CDR3aa: CASSQLPPGTSVLNEQFF
len: 15; j_gene: TRBJ2-7; d_gene: .; abundance: .; v_gene: TRBV27; CDR3nt: TGTGCCAGCAGTTTAGTCCTCGGTCCTACCTACGAGCAGTACTTC; CDR3aa: CASSLVLGPTYEQYF
len: 13; j_gene: TRBJ1-2; d_gene: TRBD1; abundance: .; v_gene: TRBV28; CDR3nt: TGTGCCAGCATCCGACAGGGGCCTTATGGCTACACCTTC; CDR3aa: CASIRQGPYGYTF
len: 14; j_gene: TRBJ2-7; d_gene: .; abundance: .; v_gene: TRBV7-2; CDR3nt: TGTGCCAGCAGCTTAGTGATCCCGGCCAGGGGGGTACACTTC; CDR3aa: CASSLVIPARGVHF
len: 14; j_gene: TRBJ1-5; d_gene: .; abundance: few; v_gene: TRBV7-9; CDR3nt: TGTGCCAGCAGCTTATCAGAGGTCAATCAGCCCCAGCATTTT; CDR3aa: CASSLSEVNQPQHF
len: 15; j_gene: TRBJ1-6; d_gene: TRBD1; abundance: .; v_gene: TRBV5-8; CDR3nt: TGTGCCAGCAGCGGGGGACAGACCCCAAATTCACCCCTCCACTTT; CDR3aa: CASSGGQTPNSPLHF
len: 15; j_gene: TRBJ2-7; d_gene: TRBD1; abundance: .; v_gene: TRBV27; CDR3nt: TGTGCCAGCAGCTCAGGCAGGGGGCTCTCCTACGAGCAGTACTTC; CDR3aa: CASSSGRGLSYEQYF
len: 9; j_gene: TRBJ2-3; d_gene: .; abundance: .; v_gene: TRBV30; CDR3nt: TGTGCCTCGGGCGGTGCGCAGTATTTT; CDR3aa: CASGGAQYF
len: 14; j_gene: TRBJ2-1; d_gene: .; abundance: .; v_gene: TRBV30; CDR3nt: TGTGCCTGGAAATCGCCCCTTACTCACAATGAGCAGTTCTTC; CDR3aa: CAWKSPLTHNEQFF
len: 15; j_gene: TRBJ2-4; d_gene: .; abundance: .; v_gene: TRBV6-2/TRBV6-3; CDR3nt: TGTGCCAGCAGTGTATTTTCGTTAGCCAAAAACATTCAGTACTTC; CDR3aa: CASSVFSLAKNIQYF
len: 17; j_gene: TRBJ2-6; d_gene: .; abundance: once; v_gene: TRBV19; CDR3nt: TGTGCCAGTAGTTATGGGCCAGCCACCTCTGGGGCCAACGTCCTGACTTTC; CDR3aa: CASSYGPATSGANVLTF
len: 13; j_gene: TRBJ1-1; d_gene: .; abundance: .; v_gene: TRBV12-5; CDR3nt: TGTGCTAGTGGTTTCGAACAGAACACTGAAGCTTTCTTT; CDR3aa: CASGFEQNTEAFF
len: 15; j_gene: TRBJ1-2; d_gene: .; abundance: .; v_gene: TRBV18; CDR3nt: TGTGCCAGCTCCCGACAACTCGACGGCTTCTATGGCTACACCTTC; CDR3aa: CASSRQLDGFYGYTF
len: 14; j_gene: TRBJ2-3; d_gene: .; abundance: .; v_gene: TRBV19; CDR3nt: TGTGCCAGTAGTACCGTACCTAGAACAGATACGCAGTATTTT; CDR3aa: CASSTVPRTDTQYF
len: 14; j_gene: TRBJ2-7; d_gene: TRBD2; abundance: .; v_gene: TRBV18; CDR3nt: TGTGCCAGCTCACCGAGCGGGAGGGCCGACGAGCAGTACTTC; CDR3aa: CASSPSGRADEQYF
len: 13; j_gene: TRBJ2-7; d_gene: .; abundance: .; v_gene: TRBV9; CDR3nt: TGTGCCAGCAGCACGACAGGTTTCGGCGAGCAGTACTTC; CDR3aa: CASSTTGFGEQYF
len: 14; j_gene: TRBJ1-5; d_gene: .; abundance: .; v_gene: TRBV29-1; CDR3nt: TGCAGCGTGGCCATCAAAGGGGTTGGGGAGCCCCAGCATTTT; CDR3aa: CSVAIKGVGEPQHF
len: 15; j_gene: TRBJ1-4; d_gene: .; abundance: .; v_gene: TRBV4-3; CDR3nt: TGCGCCAGCAGCCAAGCGGTGGGCCACGATGAAAAACTGTTTTTT; CDR3aa: CASSQAVGHDEKLFF
len: 17; j_gene: TRBJ1-1; d_gene: TRBD1; abundance: once; v_gene: TRBV12-5; CDR3nt: TGTGCTAGTGGTTTGGGCGACAGGGGACAAGGAACTACTGAAGCTTTCTTT; CDR3aa: CASGLGDRGQGTTEAFF
len: 14; j_gene: TRBJ2-7; d_gene: TRBD1; abundance: .; v_gene: TRBV5-6; CDR3nt: TGTGCCAGCAGCTACGGGACAGTTGCCTACGAGCAGTACTTC; CDR3aa: CASSYGTVAYEQYF
len: 13; j_gene: TRBJ2-1; d_gene: .; abundance: once; v_gene: TRBV12-3/TRBV12-4; CDR3nt: TGTGCCAGCAGTTTGAGCTCCTACAATGAGCAGTTCTTC; CDR3aa: CASSLSSYNEQFF
len: 16; j_gene: TRBJ2-3; d_gene: TRBD2; abundance: few; v_gene: TRBV24-1; CDR3nt: TGTGCCACCAGTGATTTAGGGCGGGGGGGTTCGGATACGCAGTATTTT; CDR3aa: CATSDLGRGGSDTQYF
len: 13; j_gene: TRBJ2-7; d_gene: .; abundance: .; v_gene: TRBV6-5; CDR3nt: TGTGCCAGCCGATTGACAGGTGACTACGAGCAGTACTTC; CDR3aa: CASRLTGDYEQYF
len: 15; j_gene: TRBJ2-7; d_gene: .; abundance: .; v_gene: TRBV7-2; CDR3nt: TGTGCCAGCAGCCAGGGGTGGGGGCGCGGTGGCGAGCAGTACTTC; CDR3aa: CASSQGWGRGGEQYF
len: 13; j_gene: TRBJ2-3; d_gene: .; abundance: .; v_gene: TRBV5-4; CDR3nt: TGTGCCAGCAGCTCGGCGGGGTTTGATACGCAGTATTTT; CDR3aa: CASSSAGFDTQYF
len: 13; j_gene: TRBJ1-2; d_gene: TRBD1; abundance: .; v_gene: TRBV7-2; CDR3nt: TGTGCCAGCAGCCCGCAGACAGGGTATGGCTACACCTTC; CDR3aa: CASSPQTGYGYTF
len: 17; j_gene: TRBJ2-1; d_gene: TRBD2; abundance: .; v_gene: TRBV27; CDR3nt: TGTGCCAGCAGTCCAAGCCCGGGACTAGCGGGAGGGGACGAGCAGTTCTTC; CDR3aa: CASSPSPGLAGGDEQFF
len: 14; j_gene: TRBJ2-3; d_gene: .; abundance: .; v_gene: TRBV5-4; CDR3nt: TGTGCCAGCAGACGAGACCCTAGCGAAGATACGCAGTATTTT; CDR3aa: CASRRDPSEDTQYF
len: 15; j_gene: TRBJ1-2; d_gene: TRBD1; abundance: .; v_gene: TRBV6-2/TRBV6-3; CDR3nt: TGTGCCAGCAGTGAGACAGGGTTGGGCAACTATGGCTACACCTTC; CDR3aa: CASSETGLGNYGYTF
len: 16; j_gene: TRBJ2-7; d_gene: TRBD2; abundance: .; v_gene: TRBV6-5; CDR3nt: TGTGCCAGCAGTTACCCAGGGACTAGCGGGACCTACGAGCAGTACTTC; CDR3aa: CASSYPGTSGTYEQYF
len: 13; j_gene: TRBJ1-4; d_gene: .; abundance: .; v_gene: TRBV2; CDR3nt: TGTGCCAGCAGTGCATCGGAGAATGAAAAACTGTTTTTT; CDR3aa: CASSASENEKLFF
len: 17; j_gene: TRBJ2-1; d_gene: .; abundance: .; v_gene: TRBV19; CDR3nt: TGTGCCAGTAGTGACCCGCCCGGGGAGTTGTACGGCAATGAGCAGTTCTTC; CDR3aa: CASSDPPGELYGNEQFF
len: 13; j_gene: TRBJ2-7; d_gene: .; abundance: .; v_gene: TRBV28; CDR3nt: TGTGCCAGCAGAGCCGGGTCTTCCTACGAGCAGTACTTC; CDR3aa: CASRAGSSYEQYF
len: 14; j_gene: TRBJ2-2; d_gene: .; abundance: .; v_gene: TRBV5-1; CDR3nt: TGCGCCAGCAGCTTGAGCGGTAACACCGGGGAGCTGTTTTTT; CDR3aa: CASSLSGNTGELFF
len: 15; j_gene: TRBJ1-2; d_gene: TRBD1; abundance: once; v_gene: TRBV6-5; CDR3nt: TGTGCCAGCAGTCCCGCGGGACAGGGGTACTATGGCTACACCTTC; CDR3aa: CASSPAGQGYYGYTF
len: 16; j_gene: TRBJ2-2; d_gene: .; abundance: .; v_gene: TRBV28; CDR3nt: TGTGCCAGCAGGACATGGGGGGAGGCGAACACCGGGGAGCTGTTTTTT; CDR3aa: CASRTWGEANTGELFF
len: 16; j_gene: TRBJ2-7; d_gene: TRBD1; abundance: once; v_gene: TRBV27; CDR3nt: TGTGCCAGCAGTTTATCGCCGACAGGGGGATTATACGAGCAGTACTTC; CDR3aa: CASSLSPTGGLYEQYF
len: 16; j_gene: TRBJ2-2; d_gene: TRBD2; abundance: .; v_gene: TRBV3-1/TRBV3-2; CDR3nt: TGTGCCAGCAGCCAAAGACTAGCGGGGCATATCGGGGAGCTGTTTTTT; CDR3aa: CASSQRLAGHIGELFF
len: 12; j_gene: TRBJ2-7; d_gene: .; abundance: few; v_gene: TRBV5-1; CDR3nt: TGCGCCAGCAAAGCGGATTCCTACGAGCAGTACTTC; CDR3aa: CASKADSYEQYF
len: 13; j_gene: TRBJ1-1; d_gene: .; abundance: .; v_gene: TRBV11-2; CDR3nt: TGTGCCAGCAGCTTAGGGAAGGGGACTGAAGCTTTCTTT; CDR3aa: CASSLGKGTEAFF
len: 15; j_gene: TRBJ2-3; d_gene: TRBD2; abundance: .; v_gene: TRBV10-1; CDR3nt: TGCGCCAGCAGTGGACTAGCGGGGGGCACAGATACGCAGTATTTT; CDR3aa: CASSGLAGGTDTQYF
len: 13; j_gene: TRBJ1-5; d_gene: .; abundance: .; v_gene: TRBV6-5; CDR3nt: TGTGCCAGTGAGGTCGCTGGCAATCAGCCCCAGCATTTT; CDR3aa: CASEVAGNQPQHF
len: 14; j_gene: TRBJ2-7; d_gene: .; abundance: .; v_gene: TRBV13; CDR3nt: TGTGCCAGCAGCCCCGGTGGGGGCAGAGACGAGCAGTACTTC; CDR3aa: CASSPGGGRDEQYF
len: 13; j_gene: TRBJ1-2; d_gene: .; abundance: .; v_gene: TRBV24-1; CDR3nt: TGTGCCACCTCAGATCGGGGGGGCGGCGGCTACACCTTC; CDR3aa: CATSDRGGGGYTF